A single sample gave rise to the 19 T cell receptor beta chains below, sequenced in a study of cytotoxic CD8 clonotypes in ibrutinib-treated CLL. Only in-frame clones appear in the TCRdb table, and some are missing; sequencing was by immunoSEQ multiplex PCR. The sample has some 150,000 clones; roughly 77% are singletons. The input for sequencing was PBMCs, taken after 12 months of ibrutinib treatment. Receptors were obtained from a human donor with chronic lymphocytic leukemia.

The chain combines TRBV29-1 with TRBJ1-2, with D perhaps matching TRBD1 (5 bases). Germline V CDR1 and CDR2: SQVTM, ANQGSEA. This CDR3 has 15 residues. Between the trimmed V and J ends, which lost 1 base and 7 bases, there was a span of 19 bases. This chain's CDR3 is CSVEAGVAGYSGYTF. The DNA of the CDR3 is TGCAGCGTTGAAGCGGGGGTGGCGGGGTACTCTGGCTACACCTTC. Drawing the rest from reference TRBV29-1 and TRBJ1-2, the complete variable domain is SAVISQKPSRDICQRGTSLTIQCQVDSQVTMMFWYRQQPGQSLTLIATANQGSEATYESGFVIDKFPISRPNLTFSTLTVSNMSPEDSSIYLCSVEAGVAGYSGYTFGSGTRLTVV.

CDR3 DNA sequence: TGCAGCGCCCGGGAAAATAGCAATCAGCCCCAGCATTTT. Translated: CSARENSNQPQHF. The chain joins TRBV29-1 to TRBJ1-5; no clear D gene. The length of the CDR3 is 13 residues. CDR1 and CDR2 (germline): SQVTM, ANQGSEA. The ends were cut back, 7 bases at V and 0 bases at J, with 10 bases in the middle.

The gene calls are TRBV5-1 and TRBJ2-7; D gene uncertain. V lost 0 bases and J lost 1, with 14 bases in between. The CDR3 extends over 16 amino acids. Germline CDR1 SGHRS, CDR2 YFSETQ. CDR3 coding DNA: TGCGCCAGCAGCTTGGGGACCACAGTGGGTTCCTACGAGCAGTACTTC. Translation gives CASSLGTTVGSYEQYF.

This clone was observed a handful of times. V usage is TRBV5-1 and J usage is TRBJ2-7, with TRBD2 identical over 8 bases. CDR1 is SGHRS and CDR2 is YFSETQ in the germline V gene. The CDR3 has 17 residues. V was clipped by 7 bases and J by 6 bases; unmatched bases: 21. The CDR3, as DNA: TGCGCCAGCCAAAGGGGAGCGGGAGACGTACGTGTATTCGAGCAGTACTTC. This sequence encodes CASQRGAGDVRVFEQYF.

DNA for the CDR3: TGTGCCAGCAGTAGACAGGGAGGAGAGACCCAGTACTTC. This codes for CASSRQGGETQYF. The chain recombines TRBV6-4 with TRBJ2-5; TRBD1 is a possible D gene (7 bases). Germline V CDR1 and CDR2: MRHNA, SNTAGT. Trimming stripped 5 bases from V and 4 bases from J, with 11 bases between. The CDR3 runs to 13 residues.

CDR3 residues: CASSPLVGSDEQYF. As DNA, the CDR3 is TGCGCCAGCAGCCCTCTGGTAGGGAGCGACGAGCAGTACTTC. V and J are TRBV4-3 and TRBJ2-7; tentative D call: TRBD2 (5 bases). The ends were cut back, 4 bases at V and 5 bases at J, with 15 bases in the middle. The germline gives CDR1 LGHNA, CDR2 YSLEER. CDR3 length: 14 amino acids.

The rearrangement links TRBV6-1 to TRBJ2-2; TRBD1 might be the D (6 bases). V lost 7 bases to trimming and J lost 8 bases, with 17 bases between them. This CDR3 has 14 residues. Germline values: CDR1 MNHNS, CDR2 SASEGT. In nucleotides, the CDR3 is TGTGCCAGCACTAACAACAGGGTCCCGGGGGAGCTGTTTTTT. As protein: CASTNNRVPGELFF.

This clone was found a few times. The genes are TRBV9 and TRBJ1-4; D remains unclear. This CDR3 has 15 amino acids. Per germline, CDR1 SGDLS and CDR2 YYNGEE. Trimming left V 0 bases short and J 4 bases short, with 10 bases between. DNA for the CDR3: TGTGCCAGCAGCGTAGCTACCAGAAATAATGAAAAACTGTTTTTT. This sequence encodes CASSVATRNNEKLFF.

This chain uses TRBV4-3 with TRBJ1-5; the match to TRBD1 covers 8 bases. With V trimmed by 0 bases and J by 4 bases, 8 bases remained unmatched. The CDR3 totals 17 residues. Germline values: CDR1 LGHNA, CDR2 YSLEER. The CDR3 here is CASSQDFGQGLNQPQHF. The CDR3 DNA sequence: TGCGCCAGCAGCCAAGACTTCGGACAGGGACTTAATCAGCCCCAGCATTTT.

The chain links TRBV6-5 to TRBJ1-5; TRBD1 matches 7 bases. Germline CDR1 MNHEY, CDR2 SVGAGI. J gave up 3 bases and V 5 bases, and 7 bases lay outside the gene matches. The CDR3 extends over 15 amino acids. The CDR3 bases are TGTGCCAGCAGTGCTGTGACAGGGATCAATCAGCCCCAGCATTTT. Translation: CASSAVTGINQPQHF.

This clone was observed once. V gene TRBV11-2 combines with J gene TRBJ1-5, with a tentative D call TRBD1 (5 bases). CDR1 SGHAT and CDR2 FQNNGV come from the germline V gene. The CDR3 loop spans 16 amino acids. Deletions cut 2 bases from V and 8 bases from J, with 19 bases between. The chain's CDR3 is CASSLSSAGLMEPQHF. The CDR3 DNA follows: TGTGCCAGCAGCTTATCTTCGGCAGGGCTTATGGAGCCCCAGCATTTT.

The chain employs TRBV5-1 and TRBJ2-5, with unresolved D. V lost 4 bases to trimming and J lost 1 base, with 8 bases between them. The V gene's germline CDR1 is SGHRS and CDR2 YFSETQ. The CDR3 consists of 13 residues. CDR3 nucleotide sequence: TGCGCCAGCAGCGGGTTTAGCCAAGAGACCCAGTACTTC. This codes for CASSGFSQETQYF.

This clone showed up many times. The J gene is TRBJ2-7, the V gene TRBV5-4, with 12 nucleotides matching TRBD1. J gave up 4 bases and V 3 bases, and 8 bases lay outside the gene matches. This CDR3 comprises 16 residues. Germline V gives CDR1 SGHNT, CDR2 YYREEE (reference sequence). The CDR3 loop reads CASSSPPGQGAYEQYF. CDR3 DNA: TGTGCCAGCAGCTCACCTCCGGGACAGGGGGCGTACGAGCAGTACTTC. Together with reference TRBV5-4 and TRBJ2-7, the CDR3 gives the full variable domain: ETGVTQSPTHLIKTRGQQVTLRCSSQSGHNTVSWYQQALGQGPQFIFQYYREEENGRGNFPPRFSGLQFPNYSSELNVNALELDDSALYLCASSSPPGQGAYEQYFGPGTRLTVT.

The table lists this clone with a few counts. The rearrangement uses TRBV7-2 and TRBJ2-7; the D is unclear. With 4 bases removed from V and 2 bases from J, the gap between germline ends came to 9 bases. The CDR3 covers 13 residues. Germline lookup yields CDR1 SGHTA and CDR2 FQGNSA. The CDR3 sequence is CASSSPSAYEQYF. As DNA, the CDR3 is TGTGCCAGCAGCTCTCCTAGTGCCTACGAGCAGTACTTC.

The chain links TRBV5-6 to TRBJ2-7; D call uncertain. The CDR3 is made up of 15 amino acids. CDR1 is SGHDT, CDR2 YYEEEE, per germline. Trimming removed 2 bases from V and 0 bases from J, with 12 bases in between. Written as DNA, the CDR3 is TGTGCCAGCAGCTTTTTTCAGGAAAACTCCTACGAGCAGTACTTC. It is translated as CASSFFQENSYEQYF.

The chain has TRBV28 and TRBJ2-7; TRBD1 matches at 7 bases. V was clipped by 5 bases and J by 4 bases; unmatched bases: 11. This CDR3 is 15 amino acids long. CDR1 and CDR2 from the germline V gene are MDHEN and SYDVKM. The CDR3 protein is CASSPSSDRAYEQYF. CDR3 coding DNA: TGTGCCAGCAGTCCTTCTAGTGACAGGGCATACGAGCAGTACTTC.

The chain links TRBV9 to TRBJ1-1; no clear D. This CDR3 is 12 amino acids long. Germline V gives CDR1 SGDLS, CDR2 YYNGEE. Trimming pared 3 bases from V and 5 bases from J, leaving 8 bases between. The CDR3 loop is CASSARTTEAFF. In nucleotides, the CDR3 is TGTGCCAGCAGCGCCCGAACGACTGAAGCTTTCTTT. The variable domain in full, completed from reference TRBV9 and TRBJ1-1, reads DSGVTQTPKHLITATGQRVTLRCSPRSGDLSVYWYQQSLDQGLQFLIQYYNGEERAKGNILERFSAQQFPDLHSELNLSSLELGDSALYFCASSARTTEAFFGQGTRLTVV.

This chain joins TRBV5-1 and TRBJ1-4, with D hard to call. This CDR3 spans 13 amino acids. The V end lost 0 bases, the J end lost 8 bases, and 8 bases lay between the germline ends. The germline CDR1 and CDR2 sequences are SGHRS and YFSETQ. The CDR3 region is CASSLGLLEKLFF. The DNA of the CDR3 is TGCGCCAGCAGCTTGGGGCTGTTAGAAAAACTGTTTTTT.

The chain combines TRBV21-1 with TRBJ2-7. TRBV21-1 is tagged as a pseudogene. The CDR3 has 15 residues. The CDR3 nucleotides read TGTGCCAGCAGCAAAGTATTTCGGAAAACCTACGAGCAGTACTTC. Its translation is CASSKVFRKTYEQYF.